Below are 7 T cell receptor beta chains sequenced from a single sample in a study of T cells in Graves' hyperthyroidism and ophthalmopathy. TCR beta CDR3 regions were amplified from RNA transcripts. The primer set for the first-round RT-PCR of the TCR CDR3 was HTBI. MiXCR, applied by TCRdb to the multiplex PCR reads, yields one record per CDR3 protein. The table has about 380,000 distinct CDR3 sequences, less than 20% seen once. The sequencing input was blood. Source of these receptors: a man between 18 and 29 years old with Graves' ophthalmopathy.

The table lists this clonotype with many counts. The gene calls are TRBV28 and TRBJ2-7; D gene unclear. V dropped 7 bases and J dropped 5 bases, with 9 bases sitting between them. The CDR3 covers 11 residues. The germline V gene encodes CDR1 MDHEN and CDR2 SYDVKM. CDR3: CASTSSDEQYF. The CDR3 coding sequence is TGTGCCAGCACCTCGAGCGACGAGCAGTACTTC.

This clonotype was seen at least ten times. This chain uses TRBV28 with TRBJ2-5; 8 bases are shared with TRBD2. The CDR3 is made up of 15 amino acids. Trimming took 3 bases from V and 4 from J; bases not matched to a gene: 7. Germline V gene lookup returns CDR1 MDHEN and CDR2 SYDVKM. CDR3 in DNA: TGTGCCAGCAGTTTCCAGCGGGGGTCGGGAGAGACCCAGTACTTC. It encodes CASSFQRGSGETQYF. Full variable domain (missing parts from reference TRBV28 and TRBJ2-5): DVKVTQSSRYLVKRTGEKVFLECVQDMDHENMFWYRQDPGLGLRLIYFSYDVKMKEKGDIPEGYSVSREKKERFSLILESASTNQTSMYLCASSFQRGSGETQYFGPGTRLLVL.

In its sample, this clonotype was seen many times. For the CDR3, the DNA is TGTGCCAGCAGCCGCTTAACAGTCGATGGCTACACCTTC. Its protein is CASSRLTVDGYTF. V and J are TRBV14 and TRBJ1-2; D is ambiguous. V lost 4 bases and J 6 bases, leaving 12 bases between the germline ends. The CDR3 contains 13 residues. CDR1 and CDR2 (germline): SGHDN, FVKESK. The full variable domain, completed using reference TRBV14 and TRBJ1-2, is EAGVTQFPSHSVIEKGQTVTLRCDPISGHDNLYWYRRVMGKEIKFLLHFVKESKQDESGMPNNRFLAERTGGTYSTLKVQPAELEDSGVYFCASSRLTVDGYTFGSGTRLTVV.

This clonotype was recorded at least ten times. V usage is TRBV12-3 or TRBV12-4 and J usage is TRBJ1-4; D is unresolved. The CDR3 extends over 14 amino acids. Deletions cut 3 bases from V and 0 bases from J, with 5 bases between. The CDR3 region is CASSFSATNEKLFF. Written as DNA, the CDR3 is TGTGCCAGCAGTTTTTCAGCAACTAATGAAAAACTGTTTTTT.

Ten or more counts support this clonotype. J is TRBJ1-2 and V is TRBV7-2; a possible D gene is TRBD1 (6 bases). Per germline, CDR1 SGHTA and CDR2 FQGNSA. Trimming left V 5 bases short and J 0 bases short, with 13 bases between. The CDR3 covers 15 residues. The CDR3 region has the DNA TGTGCCAGCAGCAGTCGGGACACTACTAACTATGGCTACACCTTC. It specifies CASSSRDTTNYGYTF.

This clonotype turned up a few times. This sequence joins TRBV10-3 and TRBJ1-1; possibly TRBD1 for D (5 bases). V dropped 10 bases and J dropped 0 bases, with 12 bases sitting between them. The germline gives CDR1 ENHRY, CDR2 SYGVKD. CDR3 length: 13 amino acids. The CDR3 sequence: CATQLDMNTEAFF. In nucleotides, the CDR3 is TGTGCCACCCAACTGGACATGAACACTGAAGCTTTCTTT.

The chain has TRBV7-9 and TRBJ2-1, with 12 bases that match TRBD2. J was trimmed by 9 bases and V by 8 bases; bases with no gene match: 11. The CDR3 runs to 15 residues. In germline, CDR1 is SEHNR, CDR2 FQNEAQ (reference sequence). The DNA of the CDR3 is TGTGCCAGCTCACCACGGACTAGCGGGAAGGGTGAGCAGTTCTTC. Translating it yields CASSPRTSGKGEQFF.